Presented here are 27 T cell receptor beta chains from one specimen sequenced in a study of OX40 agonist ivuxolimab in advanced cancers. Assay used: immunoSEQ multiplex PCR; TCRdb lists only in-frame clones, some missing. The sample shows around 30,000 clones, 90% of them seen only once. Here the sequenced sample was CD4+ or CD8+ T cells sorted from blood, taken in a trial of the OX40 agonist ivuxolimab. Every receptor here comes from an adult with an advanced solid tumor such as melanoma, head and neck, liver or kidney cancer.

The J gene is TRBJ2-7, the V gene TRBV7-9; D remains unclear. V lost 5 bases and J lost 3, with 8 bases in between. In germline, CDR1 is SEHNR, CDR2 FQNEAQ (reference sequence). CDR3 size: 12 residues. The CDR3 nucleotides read TGTGCCAGCAGCCTATCGGGCTACGAGCAGTACTTC. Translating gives CASSLSGYEQYF. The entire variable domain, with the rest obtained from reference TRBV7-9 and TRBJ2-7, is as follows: DTGVSQNPRHKITKRGQNVTFRCDPISEHNRLYWYRQTLGQGPEFLTYFQNEAQLEKSRLLSDRFSAERPKGSFSTLEIQRTEQGDSAMYLCASSLSGYEQYFGPGTRLTVT.

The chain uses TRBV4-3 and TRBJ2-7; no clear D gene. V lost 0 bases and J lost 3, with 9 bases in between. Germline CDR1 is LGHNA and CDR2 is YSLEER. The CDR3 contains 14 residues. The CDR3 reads CASSQDFDGYEQYF. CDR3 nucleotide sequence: TGCGCCAGCAGCCAAGATTTTGACGGCTACGAGCAGTACTTC.

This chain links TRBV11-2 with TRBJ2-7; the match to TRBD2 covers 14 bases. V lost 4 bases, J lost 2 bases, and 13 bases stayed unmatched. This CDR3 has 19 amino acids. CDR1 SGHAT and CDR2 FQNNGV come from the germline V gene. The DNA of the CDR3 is TGTGCCAGCAGCTCCACCAGACTAGCGGGAGGGCCCCCGACCTACGAGCAGTACTTC. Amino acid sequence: CASSSTRLAGGPPTYEQYF.

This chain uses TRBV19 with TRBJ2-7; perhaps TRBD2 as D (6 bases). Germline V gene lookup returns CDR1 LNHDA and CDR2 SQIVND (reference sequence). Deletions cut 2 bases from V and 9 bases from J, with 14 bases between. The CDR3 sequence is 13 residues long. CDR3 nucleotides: TGTGCCAGTAGTATAAAAACCTTCGGGGGGCAGTACTTC. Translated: CASSIKTFGGQYF.

The CDR3 protein is CAWSVGGAGANVLTF. The CDR3, as DNA: TGTGCCTGGAGTGTAGGAGGGGCTGGGGCCAACGTCCTGACTTTC. J is TRBJ2-6 and V is TRBV30; possible D gene TRBD2, 6 bases. The length of the CDR3 is 15 residues. Germline V CDR1 and CDR2: GTSNPN, SVGIG (reference sequence). V lost 0 bases and J 2 bases, leaving 8 bases between the germline ends.

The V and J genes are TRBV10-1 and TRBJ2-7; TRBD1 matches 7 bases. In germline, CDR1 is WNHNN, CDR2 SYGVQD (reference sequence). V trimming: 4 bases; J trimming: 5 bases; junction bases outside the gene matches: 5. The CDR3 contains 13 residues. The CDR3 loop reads CASSGTGYHEQYF. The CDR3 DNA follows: TGCGCCAGCAGTGGGACAGGTTATCACGAGCAGTACTTC.

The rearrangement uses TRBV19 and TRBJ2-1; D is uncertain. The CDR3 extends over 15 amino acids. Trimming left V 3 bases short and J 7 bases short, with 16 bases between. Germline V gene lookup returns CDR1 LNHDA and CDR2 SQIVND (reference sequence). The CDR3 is CASSIMAGLTNEQFF. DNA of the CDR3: TGTGCCAGTAGTATTATGGCAGGTCTAACGAATGAGCAGTTCTTC.

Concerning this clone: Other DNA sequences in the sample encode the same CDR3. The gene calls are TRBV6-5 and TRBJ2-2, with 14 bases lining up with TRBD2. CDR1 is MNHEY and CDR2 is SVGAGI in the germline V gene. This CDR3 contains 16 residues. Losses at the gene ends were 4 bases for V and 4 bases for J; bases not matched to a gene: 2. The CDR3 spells CASSLGLAGGTGELFF. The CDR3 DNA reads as TGTGCCAGCAGTTTAGGACTAGCGGGAGGCACCGGGGAGCTGTTTTTT.

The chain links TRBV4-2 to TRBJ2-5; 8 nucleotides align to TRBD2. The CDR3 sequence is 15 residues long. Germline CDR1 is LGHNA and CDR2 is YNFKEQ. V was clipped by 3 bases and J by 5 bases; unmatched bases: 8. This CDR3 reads CASSHPGLGEETQYF. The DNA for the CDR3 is TGTGCCAGCAGCCATCCGGGACTAGGGGAGGAGACCCAGTACTTC.

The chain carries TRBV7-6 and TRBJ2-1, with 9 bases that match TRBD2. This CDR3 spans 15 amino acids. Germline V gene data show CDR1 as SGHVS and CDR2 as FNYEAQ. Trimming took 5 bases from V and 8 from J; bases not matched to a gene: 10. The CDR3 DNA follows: TGTGCCAGCAGCCCGGGTAGCGGGAGATATGATGAGCAGTTCTTC. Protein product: CASSPGSGRYDEQFF.

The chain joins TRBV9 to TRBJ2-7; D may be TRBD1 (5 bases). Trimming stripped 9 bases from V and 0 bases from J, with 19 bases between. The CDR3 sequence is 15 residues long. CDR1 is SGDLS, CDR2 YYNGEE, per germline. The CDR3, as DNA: TGTGCCAACCACACGGGCTCCAGGGCCTCCTACGAGCAGTACTTC. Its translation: CANHTGSRASYEQYF. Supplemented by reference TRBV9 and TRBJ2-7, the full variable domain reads DSGVTQTPKHLITATGQRVTLRCSPRSGDLSVYWYQQSLDQGLQFLIQYYNGEERAKGNILERFSAQQFPDLHSELNLSSLELGDSALYFCANHTGSRASYEQYFGPGTRLTVT.

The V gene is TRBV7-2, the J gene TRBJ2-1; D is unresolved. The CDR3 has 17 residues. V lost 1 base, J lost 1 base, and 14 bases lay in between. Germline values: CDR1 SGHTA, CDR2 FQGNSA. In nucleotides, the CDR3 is TGTGCCAGCAGCTTAGGGCTCAGTCTCAGGTCCTACAATGAGCAGTTCTTC. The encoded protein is CASSLGLSLRSYNEQFF.

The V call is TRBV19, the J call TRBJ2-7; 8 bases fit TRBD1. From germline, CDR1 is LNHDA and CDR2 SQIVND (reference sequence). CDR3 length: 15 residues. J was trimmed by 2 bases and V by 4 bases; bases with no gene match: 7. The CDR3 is CASSTGGSGAYEQYF. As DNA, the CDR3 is TGTGCCAGTAGTACAGGGGGCTCGGGGGCCTACGAGCAGTACTTC.

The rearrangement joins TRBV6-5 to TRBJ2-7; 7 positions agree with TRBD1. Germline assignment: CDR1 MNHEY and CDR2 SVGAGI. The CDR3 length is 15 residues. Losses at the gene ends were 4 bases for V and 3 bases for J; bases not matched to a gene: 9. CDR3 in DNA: TGTGCCAGCAGTTCCCCTCCGACAGGGCACTACGAGCAGTACTTC. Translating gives CASSSPPTGHYEQYF.

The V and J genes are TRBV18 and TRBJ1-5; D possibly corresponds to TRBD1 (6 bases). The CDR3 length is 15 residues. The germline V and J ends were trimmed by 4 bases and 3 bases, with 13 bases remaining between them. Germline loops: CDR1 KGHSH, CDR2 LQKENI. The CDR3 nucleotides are TGTGCCAGCTCACGGGCAGGGGTTAACAATCAGCCCCAGCATTTT. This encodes CASSRAGVNNQPQHF. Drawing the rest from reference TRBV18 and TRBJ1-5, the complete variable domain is NAGVMQNPRHLVRRRGQEARLRCSPMKGHSHVYWYRQLPEEGLKFMVYLQKENIIDESGMPKERFSAEFPKEGPSILRIQQVVRGDSAAYFCASSRAGVNNQPQHFGDGTRLSIL.

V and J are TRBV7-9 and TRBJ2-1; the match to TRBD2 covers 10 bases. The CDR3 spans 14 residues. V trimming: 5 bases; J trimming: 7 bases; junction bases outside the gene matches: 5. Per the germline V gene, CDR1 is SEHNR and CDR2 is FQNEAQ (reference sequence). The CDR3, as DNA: TGTGCCAGCAGCCGAACTAGCGGGGATAATGAGCAGTTCTTC. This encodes CASSRTSGDNEQFF.

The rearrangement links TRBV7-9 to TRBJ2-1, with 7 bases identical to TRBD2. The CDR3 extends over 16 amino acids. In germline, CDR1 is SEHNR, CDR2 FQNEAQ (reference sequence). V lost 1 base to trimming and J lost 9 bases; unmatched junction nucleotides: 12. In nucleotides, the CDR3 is TGTGCCAGCAGCTTAGTGAGACTAGCCGGATTACCTGAGCAGTTCTTC. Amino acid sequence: CASSLVRLAGLPEQFF. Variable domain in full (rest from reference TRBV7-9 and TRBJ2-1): DTGVSQNPRHKITKRGQNVTFRCDPISEHNRLYWYRQTLGQGPEFLTYFQNEAQLEKSRLLSDRFSAERPKGSFSTLEIQRTEQGDSAMYLCASSLVRLAGLPEQFFGPGTRLTVL.

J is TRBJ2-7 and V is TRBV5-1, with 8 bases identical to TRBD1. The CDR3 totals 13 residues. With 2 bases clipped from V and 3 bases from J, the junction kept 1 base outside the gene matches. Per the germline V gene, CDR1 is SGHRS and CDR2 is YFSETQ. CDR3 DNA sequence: TGCGCCAGCAGCTTCACAGGGGGCTACGAGCAGTACTTC. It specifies CASSFTGGYEQYF.

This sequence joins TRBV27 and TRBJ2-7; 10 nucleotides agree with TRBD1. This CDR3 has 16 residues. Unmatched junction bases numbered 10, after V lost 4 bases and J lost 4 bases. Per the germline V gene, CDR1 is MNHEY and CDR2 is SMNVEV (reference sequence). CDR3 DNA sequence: TGTGCCAGCAGTTCACTTTACGGGACAGGGGTGTACGAGCAGTACTTC. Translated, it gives CASSSLYGTGVYEQYF.

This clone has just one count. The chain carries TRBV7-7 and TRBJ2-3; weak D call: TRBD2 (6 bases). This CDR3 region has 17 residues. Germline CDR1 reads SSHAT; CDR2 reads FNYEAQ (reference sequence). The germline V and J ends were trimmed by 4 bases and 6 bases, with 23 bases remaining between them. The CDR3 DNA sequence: TGTGCCAGCAGCTCGGGGATTGCGGGATCCCGCGCTGATACGCAGTATTTT. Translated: CASSSGIAGSRADTQYF.

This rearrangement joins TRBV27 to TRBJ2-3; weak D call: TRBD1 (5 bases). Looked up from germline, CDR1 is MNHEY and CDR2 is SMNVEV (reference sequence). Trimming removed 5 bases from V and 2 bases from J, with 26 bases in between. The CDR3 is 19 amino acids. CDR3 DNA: TGTGCCAGCAGTCAGGGTTTTGGTTTTAGAACAAGAGACACAGATACGCAGTATTTT. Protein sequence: CASSQGFGFRTRDTDTQYF.

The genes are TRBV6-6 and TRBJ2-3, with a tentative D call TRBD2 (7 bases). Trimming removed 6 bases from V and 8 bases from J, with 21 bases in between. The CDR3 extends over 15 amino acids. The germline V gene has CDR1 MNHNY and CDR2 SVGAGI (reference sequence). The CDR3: CASSLGTQGRGTQYF. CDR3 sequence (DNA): TGTGCCAGCAGCCTAGGTACCCAGGGGAGGGGTACGCAGTATTTT.

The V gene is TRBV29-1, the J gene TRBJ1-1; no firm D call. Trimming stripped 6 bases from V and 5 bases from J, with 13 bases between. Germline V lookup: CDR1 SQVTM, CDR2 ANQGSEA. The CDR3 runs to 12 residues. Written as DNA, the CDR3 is TGCAGCGTCGCACAGTACTTGACTGAAGCTTTCTTT. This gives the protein CSVAQYLTEAFF.

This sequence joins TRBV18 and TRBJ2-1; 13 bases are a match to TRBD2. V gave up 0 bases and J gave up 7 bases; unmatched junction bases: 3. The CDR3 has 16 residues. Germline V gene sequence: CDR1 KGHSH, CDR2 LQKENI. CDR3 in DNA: TGTGCCAGCTCACCACCTGTGGGACTAGCGGGGAATGAGCAGTTCTTC. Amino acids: CASSPPVGLAGNEQFF.

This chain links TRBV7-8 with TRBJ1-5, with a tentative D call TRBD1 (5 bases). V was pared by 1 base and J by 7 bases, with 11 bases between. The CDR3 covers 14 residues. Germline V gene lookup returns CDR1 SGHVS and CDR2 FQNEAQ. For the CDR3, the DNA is TGTGCCAGCAGCTTAGGCAGGGCAGGGCAGCCCCAGCATTTT. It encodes CASSLGRAGQPQHF.

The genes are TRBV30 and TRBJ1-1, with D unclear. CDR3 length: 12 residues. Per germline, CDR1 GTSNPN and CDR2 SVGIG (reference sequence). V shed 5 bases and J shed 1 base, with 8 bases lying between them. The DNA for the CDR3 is TGTGCCTGGGACGGAGGGAACACTGAAGCTTTCTTT. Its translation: CAWDGGNTEAFF.

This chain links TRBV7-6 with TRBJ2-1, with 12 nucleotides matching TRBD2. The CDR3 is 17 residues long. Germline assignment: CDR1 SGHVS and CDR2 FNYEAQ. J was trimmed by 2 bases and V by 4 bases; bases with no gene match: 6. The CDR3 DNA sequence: TGTGCCAGCAGCTACGGACTAGCGGGGACTACCTACAATGAGCAGTTCTTC. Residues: CASSYGLAGTTYNEQFF.